The 5 T cell receptor beta chains given below trace back to one sample, sequenced in a study of T-cell reconstitution after alpha-beta-depleted transplantation in children. Unique molecular identifiers tagged the TCRbeta library. A single record per CDR3 protein comes from TCRdb applying MiXCR to the PCR reads. The data hold about 980,000 distinct CDR3 sequences, with roughly 29% observed a single time. The sample in question was PBMCs, mostly from graft donor cells, obtained 360 days after TCRalphabeta/CD19-depleted stem cell transplant. These receptor sequences come from a boy younger than two who had a stem cell transplant for SCID, so the T cells may come from the graft donor.

Only a few counts were recorded for this clonotype. The chain is built from TRBV29-1 and TRBJ1-2; D is undetermined. Germline V gives CDR1 SQVTM, CDR2 ANQGSEA. This CDR3 is 12 amino acids long. The V end lost 7 bases, the J end lost 7 bases, and 16 bases lay between the germline ends. The CDR3 here is CSAGPGFGGYTF. CDR3 bases: TGCAGCGCCGGACCGGGATTTGGTGGCTACACCTTC.

J is TRBJ2-5 and V is TRBV29-1; no firm D call. The CDR3 extends over 13 amino acids. Germline V CDR1 and CDR2: SQVTM, ANQGSEA. Trimming left V 4 bases short and J 2 bases short, with 11 bases between. The CDR3 sequence is CSVVFGSQETQYF. CDR3 nucleotides: TGCAGCGTTGTTTTCGGCTCACAAGAGACCCAGTACTTC.

This clonotype came up many times. The chain is built from TRBV4-1 and TRBJ1-1; D is unresolved. The V end was cut by 4 bases, the J end by 0 bases, with 6 bases between. The CDR3 runs to 13 residues. Germline CDR1 reads MGHRA; CDR2 reads YSYEKL. In DNA, the CDR3 is TGCGCCAGCAGCCGGAACATGAACACTGAAGCTTTCTTT. Translation: CASSRNMNTEAFF.

The chain joins TRBV4-1 to TRBJ2-1; the match to TRBD2 covers 12 bases. The germline V gene encodes CDR1 MGHRA and CDR2 YSYEKL. The CDR3 is 17 amino acids. Trimming took 0 bases from V and 6 from J; bases not matched to a gene: 6. CDR3: CASSQEGLAGGFNEQFF. The CDR3 DNA reads as TGCGCCAGCAGCCAAGAAGGGCTAGCGGGGGGGTTCAATGAGCAGTTCTTC.

This clonotype was found a few times. The CDR3 reads CASSVGQERETQYF. As DNA, the CDR3 is TGTGCCAGCAGCGTTGGGCAGGAGCGAGAGACCCAGTACTTC. The chain carries TRBV9 and TRBJ2-5; D gene ambiguous. Germline V lookup: CDR1 SGDLS, CDR2 YYNGEE. Trimming shortened V by 2 bases and J by 4 bases, and 12 bases separated the two germline ends. CDR3 length equals 14 residues. Full variable domain (remainder filled in from reference TRBV9 and TRBJ2-5): DSGVTQTPKHLITATGQRVTLRCSPRSGDLSVYWYQQSLDQGLQFLIQYYNGEERAKGNILERFSAQQFPDLHSELNLSSLELGDSALYFCASSVGQERETQYFGPGTRLLVL.